One and the same sample provided the 23 T cell receptor beta chains below, sequenced in a study of read filtering for tumor transcriptome and immune sequencing. This library used roughly 0.4 ug RNA and molecular barcoded adaptors spanning alpha/delta and beta/gamma chains. One entry per CDR3 protein results from TCRdb running MiXCR on the reads. The sample shows roughly 130,000 distinct CDR3 sequences, about an eighth of them seen only once. Sequencing was performed on a population of CD138-negative cells sorted from bone marrow. All receptors derive from a donor aged 40 or older with multiple myeloma.

Many counts were recorded for this clonotype. The V gene is TRBV7-9, the J gene TRBJ2-2; a weak D match, TRBD1 (5 bases). Trimming stripped 5 bases from V and 3 bases from J, with 13 bases between. The CDR3 is 15 residues long. From germline, CDR1 is SEHNR and CDR2 FQNEAQ (reference sequence). The CDR3 DNA is TGTGCCAGCAGCGCTCAGGGTTTCGACACCGGGGAGCTGTTTTTT. Translation gives CASSAQGFDTGELFF.

The chain uses TRBV29-1 and TRBJ2-5, with D tentatively TRBD2 (6 bases). This CDR3 is built from 13 residues. Per the germline V gene, CDR1 is SQVTM and CDR2 is ANQGSEA. The V and J ends lost 7 bases and 5 bases respectively, with 17 bases between them. Here the CDR3 reads CSAGSRSGETQYF. The CDR3, as DNA: TGCAGCGCAGGATCTAGGAGCGGGGAGACCCAGTACTTC.

Concerning this clonotype: Possible read error: a much larger clone is one base away. This rearrangement joins TRBV20-1 to TRBJ1-2, with TRBD1 matching 8 bases. Per germline, CDR1 DFQATT and CDR2 SNEGSKA (reference sequence). V gave up 5 bases and J gave up 11 bases; unmatched junction bases: 7. The CDR3 covers 11 residues. The CDR3 region is CSAHRTGIYTF. CDR3 nucleotide sequence: TGCAGTGCTCATCGGACAGGGATTTACACCTTC.

The sample holds many counts of this clonotype. The chain links TRBV6-5 to TRBJ1-5; D is undetermined. The CDR3 totals 15 residues. Trimming removed 0 bases from V and 0 bases from J, with 6 bases in between. Germline V gene lookup returns CDR1 MNHEY and CDR2 SVGAGI. CDR3 DNA: TGTGCCAGCAGTTACTCGCGAGATAGCAATCAGCCCCAGCATTTT. Residues: CASSYSRDSNQPQHF.

This clonotype occurred many times. The chain is built from TRBV6-5 and TRBJ2-3; D gene uncertain. CDR1 is MNHEY and CDR2 is SVGAGI in the germline V gene. Trimming left V 6 bases short and J 0 bases short, with 10 bases between. The CDR3 loop spans 14 amino acids. This chain's CDR3 is CASRLTSSTDTQYF. The CDR3 bases are TGTGCCAGCAGGCTTACAAGTAGCACAGATACGCAGTATTTT.

This clonotype was counted ten times or more. V gene TRBV29-1 combines with J gene TRBJ2-1; D call uncertain. Germline V CDR1 and CDR2: SQVTM, ANQGSEA. The ends were cut back, 6 bases at V and 12 bases at J, with 21 bases in the middle. This CDR3 contains 13 residues. Here the CDR3 DNA reads TGCAGCGTCATATATGTGTCTAAGCTGGGGCAGTTCTTC. It is translated as CSVIYVSKLGQFF.

This clonotype was seen at least ten times. CDR3 protein: CASSSKGAGRLNEQFF. CDR3 nucleotide sequence: TGTGCCAGCAGTTCAAAGGGGGCGGGTAGGCTGAATGAGCAGTTCTTC. The J gene is TRBJ2-1, the V gene TRBV28; 7 bases match TRBD1. The CDR3 covers 16 residues. CDR1 is MDHEN, CDR2 SYDVKM, per germline. J lost 7 bases, V lost 4 bases, and 13 bases had no gene match.

This clonotype was seen more than once but under ten times. The chain employs TRBV18 and TRBJ2-2; D may match TRBD1 or TRBD2 (5 bases each). The CDR3 covers 12 residues. The germline CDR1 and CDR2 sequences are KGHSH and LQKENI. Between the trimmed V and J ends, which lost 3 bases and 7 bases, there was a span of 6 bases. The CDR3 DNA reads as TGTGCCAGCTCACCGGGGGACGGGGAGCTGTTTTTT. This codes for CASSPGDGELFF.

The chain carries TRBV5-1 and TRBJ2-5; 7 nucleotides agree with TRBD1. Germline V CDR1 and CDR2: SGHRS, YFSETQ. The CDR3 covers 16 residues. The junction had 7 bases not matched to a gene; V was cut back by 0 bases and J by 2 bases. The CDR3: CASSLDPGQTQETQYF. DNA of the CDR3: TGCGCCAGCAGCTTGGACCCGGGACAGACTCAAGAGACCCAGTACTTC.

As for this clonotype: A clone one base away is much larger, so this may be a read error. This chain links TRBV6-5 with TRBJ2-1; 9 bases map to TRBD2. CDR3 length equals 15 residues. CDR1 is MNHEY, CDR2 SVGAGI, per germline. J lost 6 bases, V lost 4 bases, and 7 bases had no gene match. CDR3 in DNA: TGTGCCAGCAGTTCTCCTGGCGGGAGGGCCAATGAGCAGTTCTTC. Its protein product is CASSSPGGRANEQFF.

This clonotype has a handful of counts. The chain employs TRBV5-1 and TRBJ2-3, with D possibly matching TRBD2 (7 bases). Germline V gives CDR1 SGHRS, CDR2 YFSETQ. V dropped 0 bases and J dropped 6 bases, with 17 bases sitting between them. The CDR3 length is 16 residues. The CDR3 coding sequence is TGCGCCAGCAGCTTGGGAGGGGGGGCCGGCTCTGATACGCAGTATTTT. This sequence encodes CASSLGGGAGSDTQYF.

This clonotype was recorded many times. The chain is built from TRBV3-1 and TRBJ1-1, with D possibly TRBD1 on 6 matching bases. From germline, CDR1 is LGHDT and CDR2 YNNKEL (reference sequence). The CDR3 totals 14 residues. V dropped 4 bases and J dropped 0 bases, with 9 bases sitting between them. CDR3 in DNA: TGTGCCAGCAGCCCGGGACATATGAACACTGAAGCTTTCTTT. This translates into CASSPGHMNTEAFF. Together with reference TRBV3-1 and TRBJ1-1, the CDR3 gives the full variable domain: DTAVSQTPKYLVTQMGNDKSIKCEQNLGHDTMYWYKQDSKKFLKIMFSYNNKELIINETVPNRFSPKSPDKAHLNLHINSLELGDSAVYFCASSPGHMNTEAFFGQGTRLTVV.

There are many counts of this clonotype. The chain is built from TRBV2 and TRBJ2-1; weak D call: TRBD1 (7 bases). Germline values: CDR1 SNHLY, CDR2 FYNNEI. The length of the CDR3 is 14 residues. Deletions cut 2 bases from V and 15 bases from J, with 20 bases between. In DNA, the CDR3 is TGTGCCAGCAGTGAAACCCGGGGGACAGAGAAATTGTTCTTC. Encoded protein: CASSETRGTEKLFF.

This clonotype was recorded many times. The genes are TRBV18 and TRBJ2-7; D may be TRBD1 (6 bases). The V and J ends lost 3 bases and 0 bases respectively, with 12 bases between them. The germline gives CDR1 KGHSH, CDR2 LQKENI. The CDR3 loop spans 15 amino acids. The CDR3 nucleotides read TGTGCCAGCTCACCCCGACAGGAGGCCTCCTACGAGCAGTACTTC. It specifies CASSPRQEASYEQYF.

Many counts were recorded for this clonotype. The V and J genes are TRBV29-1 and TRBJ2-4; the D call may be TRBD1 or TRBD2 (6 bases each). In germline, CDR1 is SQVTM, CDR2 ANQGSEA. The CDR3 is 12 residues long. Trimming removed 5 bases from V and 6 bases from J, with 11 bases in between. CDR3 in DNA: TGCAGCGTTAAGGAGGGGGTAAACATTCAGTACTTC. Amino acid sequence: CSVKEGVNIQYF.

The sample holds many counts of this clonotype. The chain combines TRBV20-1 with TRBJ1-5, with no clear D. This CDR3 region has 14 residues. Germline V gives CDR1 DFQATT, CDR2 SNEGSKA (reference sequence). V lost 1 base, J lost 0 bases, and 7 bases lay in between. The CDR3, as DNA: TGCAGTGCTAGAGGTGACAATAGCAATCAGCCCCAGCATTTT. Translated, it gives CSARGDNSNQPQHF.

This clonotype showed up many times. The V call is TRBV5-1, the J call TRBJ2-1; 11 nucleotides agree with TRBD2. Germline CDR1 reads SGHRS; CDR2 reads YFSETQ. V was pared by 4 bases and J by 5 bases, with 5 bases of the junction left unmatched. The CDR3 consists of 15 residues. The DNA of the CDR3 is TGCGCCAGCAGCCCGGGACTAGCGGATAACAATGAGCAGTTCTTC. It yields the protein CASSPGLADNNEQFF.

The gene calls are TRBV7-6 and TRBJ2-1; 10 nucleotides match TRBD2. Trimming at V came to 1 base and at J to 5 bases, leaving 5 bases not matched to a gene. The CDR3 extends over 16 amino acids. Per the germline V gene, CDR1 is SGHVS and CDR2 is FNYEAQ. This CDR3 is CASSLGPGLANNEQFF. DNA for the CDR3: TGTGCCAGCAGCTTAGGGCCGGGACTAGCGAACAATGAGCAGTTCTTC.

This clonotype appeared many times. This chain joins TRBV5-1 and TRBJ1-4; D ambiguous. The germline V gene encodes CDR1 SGHRS and CDR2 YFSETQ. The CDR3 runs 15 residues. The V and J ends lost 0 bases and 3 bases respectively, with 9 bases between them. The CDR3 DNA reads as TGCGCCAGCAGCTTGGAGCGGTACTCTAATGAAAAACTGTTTTTT. Its protein is CASSLERYSNEKLFF.

Many counts were recorded for this clonotype. The chain recombines TRBV5-1 with TRBJ1-4; 7 bases match TRBD1. The CDR3 has 15 amino acids. Germline trimming cut 1 base from V and 3 bases from J; bases unmatched to any gene: 3. Per the germline V gene, CDR1 is SGHRS and CDR2 is YFSETQ. The CDR3 nucleotides are TGCGCCAGCAGCTTGAGCACAGGGGCTAATGAAAAACTGTTTTTT. It translates to CASSLSTGANEKLFF.

This clonotype was detected ten times or more. V and J are TRBV29-1 and TRBJ2-7; 11 bases match TRBD1. The germline gives CDR1 SQVTM, CDR2 ANQGSEA. Trimming took 7 bases from V and 6 from J; bases not matched to a gene: 8. This CDR3 has 13 amino acids. The CDR3 reads CSAGQGATGEQYF. CDR3 DNA: TGCAGCGCCGGACAGGGGGCTACGGGCGAGCAGTACTTC.

This clonotype was detected only a few times. The chain employs TRBV5-1 and TRBJ1-1; D unclear. Germline CDR1 SGHRS, CDR2 YFSETQ. The length of the CDR3 is 14 residues. V lost 2 bases and J lost 1, with 9 bases in between. The chain's CDR3 is CASSLTSTNTEAFF. The CDR3, as DNA: TGCGCCAGCAGCTTAACATCTACGAACACTGAAGCTTTCTTT.

In this sample, this clonotype turned up many times. The chain joins TRBV5-1 to TRBJ1-5; TRBD1 is a possible D gene (5 bases). There are 15 residues in the CDR3. V lost 0 bases and J 2 bases, leaving 9 bases between the germline ends. CDR1 and CDR2 (germline): SGHRS, YFSETQ. CDR3 bases: TGCGCCAGCAGCTTGGATTGGGGCGGCAATCAGCCCCAGCATTTT. It yields the protein CASSLDWGGNQPQHF.